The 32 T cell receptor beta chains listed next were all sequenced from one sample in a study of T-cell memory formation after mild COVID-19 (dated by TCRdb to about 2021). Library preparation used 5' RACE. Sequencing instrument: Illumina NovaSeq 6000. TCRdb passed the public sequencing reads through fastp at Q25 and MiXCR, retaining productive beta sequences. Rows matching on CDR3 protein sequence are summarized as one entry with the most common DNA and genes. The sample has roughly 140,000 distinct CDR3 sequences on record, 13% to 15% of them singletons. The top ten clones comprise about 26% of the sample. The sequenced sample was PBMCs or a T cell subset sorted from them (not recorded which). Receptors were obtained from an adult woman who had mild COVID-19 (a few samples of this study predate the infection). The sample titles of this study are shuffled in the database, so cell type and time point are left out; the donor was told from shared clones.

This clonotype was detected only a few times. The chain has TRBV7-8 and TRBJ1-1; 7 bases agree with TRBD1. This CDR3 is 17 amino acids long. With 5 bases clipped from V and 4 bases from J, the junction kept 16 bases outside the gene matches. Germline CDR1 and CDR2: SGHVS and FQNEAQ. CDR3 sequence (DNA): TGTGCCAGCAGCACGTCAGGGGGATGGTCAGATGGCACTGAAGCTTTCTTT. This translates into CASSTSGGWSDGTEAFF.

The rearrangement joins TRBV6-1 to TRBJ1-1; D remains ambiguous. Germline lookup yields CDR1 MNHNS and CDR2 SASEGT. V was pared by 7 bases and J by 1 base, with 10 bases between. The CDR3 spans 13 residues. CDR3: CASTSTENTEAFF. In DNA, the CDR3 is TGTGCCAGCACCTCGACTGAGAACACTGAAGCTTTCTTT.

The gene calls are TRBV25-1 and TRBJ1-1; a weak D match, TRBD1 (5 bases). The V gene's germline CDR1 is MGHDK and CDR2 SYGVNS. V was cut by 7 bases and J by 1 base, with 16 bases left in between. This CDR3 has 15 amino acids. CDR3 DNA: TGTGCCAGCACCCGTGCAGGGTTCGGGAACACTGAAGCTTTCTTT. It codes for CASTRAGFGNTEAFF.

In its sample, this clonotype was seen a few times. The CDR3 loop is CAINDPTRTSYEQYF. CDR3 nucleotides: TGTGCCATCAATGACCCCACTCGCACCTCCTACGAGCAGTACTTC. The chain is built from TRBV10-3 and TRBJ2-7; D gene uncertain. V lost 7 bases and J lost 0, with 16 bases in between. This CDR3 is built from 15 residues. CDR1 is ENHRY and CDR2 is SYGVKD in the germline V gene.

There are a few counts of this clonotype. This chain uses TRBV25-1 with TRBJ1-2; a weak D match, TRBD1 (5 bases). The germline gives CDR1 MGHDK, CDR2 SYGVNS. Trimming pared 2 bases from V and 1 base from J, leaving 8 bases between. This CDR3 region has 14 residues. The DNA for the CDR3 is TGTGCCAGCAGTGAACTGGGGGGTAACTATGGCTACACCTTC. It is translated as CASSELGGNYGYTF.

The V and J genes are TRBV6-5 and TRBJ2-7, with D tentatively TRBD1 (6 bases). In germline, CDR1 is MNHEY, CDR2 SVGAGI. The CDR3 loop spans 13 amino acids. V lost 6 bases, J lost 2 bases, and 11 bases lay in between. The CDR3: CASRPDRAYEQYF. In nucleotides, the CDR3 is TGTGCCAGCAGGCCGGACAGAGCCTACGAGCAGTACTTC.

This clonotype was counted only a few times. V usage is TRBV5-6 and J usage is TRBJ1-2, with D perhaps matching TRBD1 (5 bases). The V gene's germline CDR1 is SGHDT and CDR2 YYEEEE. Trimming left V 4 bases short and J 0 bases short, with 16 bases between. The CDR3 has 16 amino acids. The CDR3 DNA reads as TGTGCCAGCAGCCTTTACCGGGACGGAGCTAACTATGGCTACACCTTC. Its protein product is CASSLYRDGANYGYTF.

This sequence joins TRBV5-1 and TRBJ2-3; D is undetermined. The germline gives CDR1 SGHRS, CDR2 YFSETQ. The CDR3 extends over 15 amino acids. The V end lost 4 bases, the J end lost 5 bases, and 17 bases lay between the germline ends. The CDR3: CASSQQRTSRDTQYF. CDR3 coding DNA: TGCGCCAGCAGCCAACAGCGAACTTCGAGAGATACGCAGTATTTT.

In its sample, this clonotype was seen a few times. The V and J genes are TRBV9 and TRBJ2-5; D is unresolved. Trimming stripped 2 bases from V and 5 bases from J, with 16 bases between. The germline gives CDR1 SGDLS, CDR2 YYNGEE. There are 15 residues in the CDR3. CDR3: CASSVNFGVGETQYF. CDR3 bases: TGTGCCAGCAGCGTGAATTTTGGTGTGGGGGAGACCCAGTACTTC. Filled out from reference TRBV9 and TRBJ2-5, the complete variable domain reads DSGVTQTPKHLITATGQRVTLRCSPRSGDLSVYWYQQSLDQGLQFLIQYYNGEERAKGNILERFSAQQFPDLHSELNLSSLELGDSALYFCASSVNFGVGETQYFGPGTRLLVL.

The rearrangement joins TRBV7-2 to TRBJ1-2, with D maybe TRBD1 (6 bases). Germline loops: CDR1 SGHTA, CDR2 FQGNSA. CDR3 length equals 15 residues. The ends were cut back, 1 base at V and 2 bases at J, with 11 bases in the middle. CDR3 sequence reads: CASSLGLTGNYGYTF. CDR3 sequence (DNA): TGTGCCAGCAGCTTAGGGCTTACAGGGAACTATGGCTACACCTTC.

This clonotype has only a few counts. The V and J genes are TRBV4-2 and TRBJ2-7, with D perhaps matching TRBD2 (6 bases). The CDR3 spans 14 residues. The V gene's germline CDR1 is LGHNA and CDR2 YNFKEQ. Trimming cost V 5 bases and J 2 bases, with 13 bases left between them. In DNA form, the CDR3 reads TGTGCCAGCAGCGAGGAGGGGTCAGCCTACGAGCAGTACTTC. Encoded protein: CASSEEGSAYEQYF.

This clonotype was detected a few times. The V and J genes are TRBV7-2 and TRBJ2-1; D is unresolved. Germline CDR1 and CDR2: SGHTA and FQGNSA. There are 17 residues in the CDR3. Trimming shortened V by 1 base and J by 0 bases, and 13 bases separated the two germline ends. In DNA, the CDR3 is TGTGCCAGCAGCTTAGGGCAGGTTTTTAGCTCCTACAATGAGCAGTTCTTC. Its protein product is CASSLGQVFSSYNEQFF.

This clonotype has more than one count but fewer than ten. The CDR3 DNA sequence: TGCGCCAGCAGCCAAGTGCGGGCCTCAGGGCTTGAGTACGAGCAGTACTTC. It encodes CASSQVRASGLEYEQYF. The chain couples TRBV4-3 to TRBJ2-7; the D call may be TRBD1 or TRBD2 (5 bases each). Trimming cost V 1 base and J 4 bases, with 20 bases left between them. The CDR3 sequence is 17 residues long. Germline V gives CDR1 LGHNA, CDR2 YSLEER.

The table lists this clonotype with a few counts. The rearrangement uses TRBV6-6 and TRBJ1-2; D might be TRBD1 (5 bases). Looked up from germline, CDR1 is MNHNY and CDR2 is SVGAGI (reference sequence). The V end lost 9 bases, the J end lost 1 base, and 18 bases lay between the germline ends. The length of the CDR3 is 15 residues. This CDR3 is CASAGTENHNYGYTF. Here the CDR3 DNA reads TGTGCCAGTGCCGGGACGGAAAACCATAACTATGGCTACACCTTC.

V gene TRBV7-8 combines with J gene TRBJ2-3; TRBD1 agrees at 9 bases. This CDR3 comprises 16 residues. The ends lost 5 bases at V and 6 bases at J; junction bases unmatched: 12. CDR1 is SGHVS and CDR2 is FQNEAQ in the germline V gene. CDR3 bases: TGTGCCAGCAGCGCGGGCCCGAGACAGGGGGGCGATACGCAGTATTTT. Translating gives CASSAGPRQGGDTQYF.

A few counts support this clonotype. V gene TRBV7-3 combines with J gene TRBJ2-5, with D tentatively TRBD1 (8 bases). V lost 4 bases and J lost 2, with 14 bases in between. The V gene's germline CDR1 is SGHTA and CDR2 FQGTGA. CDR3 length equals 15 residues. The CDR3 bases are TGTGCCAGCAGCTATGGACAGGGACTACAAGAGACCCAGTACTTC. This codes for CASSYGQGLQETQYF.

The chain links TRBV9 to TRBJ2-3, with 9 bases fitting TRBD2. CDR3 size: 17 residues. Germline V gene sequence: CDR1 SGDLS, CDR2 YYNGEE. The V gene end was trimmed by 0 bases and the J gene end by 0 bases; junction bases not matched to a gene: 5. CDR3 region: CASSVAPSGGSTDTQYF. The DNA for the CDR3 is TGTGCCAGCAGCGTAGCTCCCAGCGGGGGGAGCACAGATACGCAGTATTTT.

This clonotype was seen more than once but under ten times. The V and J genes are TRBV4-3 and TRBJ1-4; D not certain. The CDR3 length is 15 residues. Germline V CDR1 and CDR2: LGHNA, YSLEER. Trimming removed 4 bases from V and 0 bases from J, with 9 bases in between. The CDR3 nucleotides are TGCGCCAGCAGCCGCTCAAGCTCAACTAATGAAAAACTGTTTTTT. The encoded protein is CASSRSSSTNEKLFF.

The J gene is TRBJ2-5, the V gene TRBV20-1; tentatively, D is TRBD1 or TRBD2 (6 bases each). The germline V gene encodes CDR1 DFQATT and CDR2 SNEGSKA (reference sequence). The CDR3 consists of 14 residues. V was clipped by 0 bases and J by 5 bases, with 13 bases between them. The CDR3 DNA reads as TGCAGTGCTAGAGATGGGCAGGGGAGGGAGACCCAGTACTTC. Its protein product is CSARDGQGRETQYF.

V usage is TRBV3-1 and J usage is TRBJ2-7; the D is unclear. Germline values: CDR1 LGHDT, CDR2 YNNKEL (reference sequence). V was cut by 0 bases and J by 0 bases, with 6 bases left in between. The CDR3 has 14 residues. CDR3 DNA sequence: TGTGCCAGCAGCCAAGATACGCTCTCCTACGAGCAGTACTTC. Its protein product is CASSQDTLSYEQYF.

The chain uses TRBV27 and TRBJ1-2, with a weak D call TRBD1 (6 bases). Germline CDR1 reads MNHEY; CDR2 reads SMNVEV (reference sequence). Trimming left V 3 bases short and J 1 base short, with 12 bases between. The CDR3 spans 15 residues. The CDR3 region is CASSLWGQHNYGYTF. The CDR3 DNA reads TGTGCCAGCAGTTTGTGGGGACAACATAACTATGGCTACACCTTC.

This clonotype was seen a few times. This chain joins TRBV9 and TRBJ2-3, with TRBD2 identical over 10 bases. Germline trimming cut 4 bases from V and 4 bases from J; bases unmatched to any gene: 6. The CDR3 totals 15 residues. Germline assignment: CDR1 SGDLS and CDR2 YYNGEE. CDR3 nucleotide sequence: TGTGCCAGCAGCTCTAGCGGGAGTTCAGCAGATACGCAGTATTTT. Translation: CASSSSGSSADTQYF. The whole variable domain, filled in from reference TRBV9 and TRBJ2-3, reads DSGVTQTPKHLITATGQRVTLRCSPRSGDLSVYWYQQSLDQGLQFLIQYYNGEERAKGNILERFSAQQFPDLHSELNLSSLELGDSALYFCASSSSGSSADTQYFGPGTRLTVL.

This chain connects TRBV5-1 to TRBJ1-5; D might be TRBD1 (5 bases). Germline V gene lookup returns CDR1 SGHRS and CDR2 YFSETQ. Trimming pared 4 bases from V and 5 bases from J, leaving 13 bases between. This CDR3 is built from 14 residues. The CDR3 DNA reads TGCGCCAGCAGCCCGGGGACGGTCGATCAGCCCCAGCATTTT. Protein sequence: CASSPGTVDQPQHF.

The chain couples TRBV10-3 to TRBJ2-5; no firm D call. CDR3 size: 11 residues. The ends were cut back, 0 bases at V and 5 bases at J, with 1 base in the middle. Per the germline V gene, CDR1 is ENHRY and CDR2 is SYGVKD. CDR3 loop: CAISESETQYF. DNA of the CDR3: TGTGCCATCAGTGAGTCGGAGACCCAGTACTTC.

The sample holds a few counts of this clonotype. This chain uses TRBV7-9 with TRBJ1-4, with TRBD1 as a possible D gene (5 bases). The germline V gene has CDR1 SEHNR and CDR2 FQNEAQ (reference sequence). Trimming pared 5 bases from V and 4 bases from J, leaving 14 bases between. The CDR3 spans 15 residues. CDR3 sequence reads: CASSTRGTNNEKLFF. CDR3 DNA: TGTGCCAGCAGCACCCGCGGGACTAATAATGAAAAACTGTTTTTT.

The CDR3 sequence: CASSSTTNSYEQYF. CDR3 DNA sequence: TGTGCCAGCAGTTCAACCACTAACTCCTACGAGCAGTACTTC. The chain recombines TRBV12-3 or TRBV12-4 with TRBJ2-7, with no clear D. CDR3 size: 14 residues. Between the trimmed V and J ends, which lost 4 bases and 0 bases, there was a span of 10 bases.

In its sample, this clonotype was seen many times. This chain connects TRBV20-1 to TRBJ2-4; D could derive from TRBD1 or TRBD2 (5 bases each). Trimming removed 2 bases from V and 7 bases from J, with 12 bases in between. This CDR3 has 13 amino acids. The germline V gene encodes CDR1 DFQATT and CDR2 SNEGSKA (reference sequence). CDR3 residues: CSARRVGENIQYF. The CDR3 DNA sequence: TGCAGTGCTAGAAGGGTGGGGGAGAACATTCAGTACTTC.

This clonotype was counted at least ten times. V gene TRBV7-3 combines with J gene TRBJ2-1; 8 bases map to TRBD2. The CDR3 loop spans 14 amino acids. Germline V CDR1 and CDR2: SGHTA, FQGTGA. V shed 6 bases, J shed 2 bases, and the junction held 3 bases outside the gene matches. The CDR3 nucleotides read TGTGCCAGCAGTACGGGACTAGCCTACAATGAGCAGTTCTTC. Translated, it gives CASSTGLAYNEQFF. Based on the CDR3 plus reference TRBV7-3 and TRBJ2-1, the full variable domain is GAGVSQTPSNKVTEKGKYVELRCDPISGHTALYWYRQSLGQGPEFLIYFQGTGAADDSGLPNDRFFAVRPEGSVSTLKIQRTERGDSAVYLCASSTGLAYNEQFFGPGTRLTVL.

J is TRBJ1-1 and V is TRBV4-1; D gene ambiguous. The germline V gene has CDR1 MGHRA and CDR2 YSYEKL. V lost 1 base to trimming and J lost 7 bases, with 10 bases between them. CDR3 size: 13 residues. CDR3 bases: TGCGCCAGCAGCCAAGGGCGGGCCTATGAAGCTTTCTTT. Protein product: CASSQGRAYEAFF.

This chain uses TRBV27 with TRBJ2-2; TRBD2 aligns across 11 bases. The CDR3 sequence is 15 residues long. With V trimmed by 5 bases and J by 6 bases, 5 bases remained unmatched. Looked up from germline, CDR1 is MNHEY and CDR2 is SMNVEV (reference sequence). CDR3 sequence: CASSVAGGPSGELFF. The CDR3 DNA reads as TGTGCCAGCAGTGTAGCGGGAGGGCCCTCCGGGGAGCTGTTTTTT.

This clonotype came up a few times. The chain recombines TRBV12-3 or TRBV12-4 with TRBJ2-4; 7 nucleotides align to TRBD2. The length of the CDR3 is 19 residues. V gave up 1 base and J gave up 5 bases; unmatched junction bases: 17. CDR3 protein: CASSLDGRIGRGFQNIQYF. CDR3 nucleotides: TGTGCCAGCAGTTTAGACGGACGAATAGGGCGGGGGTTTCAAAACATTCAGTACTTC.

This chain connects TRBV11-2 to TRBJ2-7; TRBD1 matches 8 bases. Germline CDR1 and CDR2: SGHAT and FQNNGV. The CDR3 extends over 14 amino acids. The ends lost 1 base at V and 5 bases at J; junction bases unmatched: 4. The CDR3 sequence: CASSLVQGGHEQYF. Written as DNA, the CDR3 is TGTGCCAGCAGCTTAGTACAGGGGGGCCACGAGCAGTACTTC. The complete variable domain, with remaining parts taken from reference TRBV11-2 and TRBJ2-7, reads EAGVAQSPRYKIIEKRQSVAFWCNPISGHATLYWYQQILGQGPKLLIQFQNNGVVDDSQLPKDRFSAERLKGVDSTLKIQPAKLEDSAVYLCASSLVQGGHEQYFGPGTRLTVT.